These T cell receptor beta chains were read from a single sample in a study of vaccination and CD4 T cells after COVID-19. A single record per CDR3 protein comes from TCRdb applying MiXCR to the PCR reads. The sample has around 15,000 distinct CDR3 sequences, less than 60% seen once. The antigens for these receptors are not known. Sequenced here: CD4+ T cells from blood, cultured in vitro, sampled before SARS-CoV-2 vaccination. The source is a human donor who had recovered from COVID-19. Both conserved end residues are part of each CDR3. D genes are given only for firm matches. Only part of the rows carry a size: once, few, many, or a class if the clone is expanded.

D: .; V: TRBV28; size: .; J: TRBJ1-1; DNA: TGTGCCAGCAAATCGTTTGGGACAACGGGAGCTTTCTTT; CDR3: CASKSFGTTGAFF
D: TRBD1; V: TRBV5-6; size: .; J: TRBJ1-2; DNA: TGTGCCAGCAGCGGAGCCACAGGGGGCGCGAATGGCTACACCTTC; CDR3: CASSGATGGANGYTF
D: .; V: TRBV5-1; size: .; J: TRBJ2-7; DNA: TGCGCCAGCAGCAAAAGCGGGGAGCAGTACTTC; CDR3: CASSKSGEQYF
D: .; V: TRBV20-1; size: .; J: TRBJ2-1; DNA: TGCAGTGCTAGAGATGGACGGGAGCAGTTCTTC; CDR3: CSARDGREQFF
D: TRBD2; V: TRBV4-3; size: once; J: TRBJ2-2; DNA: TGCGCCAGCAGGGCCACTAGCGGGGCCGGGGAGCTGTTTTTT; CDR3: CASRATSGAGELFF
D: .; V: TRBV20-1; size: .; J: TRBJ1-5; DNA: TGCAGTGCTAGTGCAGGAATCAATCAGCCCCAGCATTTT; CDR3: CSASAGINQPQHF
D: .; V: TRBV7-2; size: .; J: TRBJ2-2; DNA: TGTGCCAGCAGAGTTCGAAACACCGGGGAGCTGTTTTTT; CDR3: CASRVRNTGELFF
D: TRBD1; V: TRBV7-2; size: .; J: TRBJ2-5; DNA: TGTGCCAGCAGCTCCGGGACAGCAAAACGAGAGACCCAGTACTTC; CDR3: CASSSGTAKRETQYF
D: .; V: TRBV7-2; size: .; J: TRBJ1-5; DNA: TGTGCCAGCAGCCCCCGCCTAAATCAGCCCCAGCATTTT; CDR3: CASSPRLNQPQHF
D: .; V: TRBV6-1; size: medium-sized; J: TRBJ1-5; DNA: TGTGCCAGCAGTGACATACGGGCTAGCCCCCAGCATTTT; CDR3: CASSDIRASPQHF
D: .; V: TRBV29-1; size: .; J: TRBJ1-2; DNA: TGCAGCGTTTCTGTTCTGCCGCCCAACAAAACCTATGGCTACACCTTC; CDR3: CSVSVLPPNKTYGYTF
D: .; V: TRBV5-1; size: .; J: TRBJ2-7; DNA: TGCGCCAGCAGAGACCTAGGGGGTTTAGTCTACGAGCAGTACTTC; CDR3: CASRDLGGLVYEQYF
D: TRBD1; V: TRBV2; size: .; J: TRBJ1-6; DNA: TGTGCCAGCAGATCGGACAGGGGGAATTCACCCCTCCACTTT; CDR3: CASRSDRGNSPLHF
D: .; V: TRBV2; size: .; J: TRBJ2-6; DNA: TGTGCCAGCAGTGAAGCAATGGTACCTGGGGCCAACGTCCTGACTTTC; CDR3: CASSEAMVPGANVLTF
D: TRBD2; V: TRBV20-1; size: .; J: TRBJ2-5; DNA: TGCAGTGCCAGACTAGCGGGACAAGAGACCCAGTACTTC; CDR3: CSARLAGQETQYF
D: .; V: TRBV7-3; size: .; J: TRBJ1-2; DNA: TGTGCCAGCAGCTTAACAGCATGGGGACCTGGCTACACCTTC; CDR3: CASSLTAWGPGYTF
D: .; V: TRBV10-1; size: once; J: TRBJ2-1; DNA: TGCGCCAGCAGTGATTATATGCTCGGGGACAATGAGCAGTTCTTC; CDR3: CASSDYMLGDNEQFF
D: .; V: TRBV6-1; size: .; J: TRBJ1-2; DNA: TGTGCCAGCAGCCGGGACCTAGCCTATGGCTACACCTTC; CDR3: CASSRDLAYGYTF
D: .; V: TRBV5-1; size: once; J: TRBJ2-3; DNA: TGCGCCAGCAGCTTGGCGTTGGGGAGTGGGAGCACAGATACGCAGTATTTT; CDR3: CASSLALGSGSTDTQYF
D: TRBD1; V: TRBV30; size: few; J: TRBJ2-2; DNA: TGTGCCTGGGACAGGGAACAGTCGGAGCTGTTTTTT; CDR3: CAWDREQSELFF
D: TRBD1; V: TRBV10-3; size: .; J: TRBJ1-1; DNA: TGTGCCATCAGTAACAGGGGGCTGAACACTGAAGCTTTCTTT; CDR3: CAISNRGLNTEAFF
D: .; V: TRBV7-3; size: .; J: TRBJ1-2; DNA: TGTGCCAGCAGCGTTGGCGGGCTTAACTATGGCTACACCTTC; CDR3: CASSVGGLNYGYTF
D: .; V: TRBV20-1; size: .; J: TRBJ1-5; DNA: TGCAGTGCTAGAGTATCCGCAGATAGCAATCAGCCCCAGCATTTT; CDR3: CSARVSADSNQPQHF
D: .; V: TRBV10-3; size: .; J: TRBJ1-2; DNA: TGTGCCATCAGTGACCCTGGCTATGGCTACACCTTC; CDR3: CAISDPGYGYTF
D: .; V: TRBV6-1; size: .; J: TRBJ1-1; DNA: TGTGCCAGCAGCGACGTCGGACAGCCGGATCCGGTAGCTTTCTTT; CDR3: CASSDVGQPDPVAFF
D: .; V: TRBV7-9; size: .; J: TRBJ1-6; DNA: TGTGCCAGCAGCTTAGTCGGGGAGGCCTATAATTCACCCCTCCACTTT; CDR3: CASSLVGEAYNSPLHF
D: .; V: TRBV7-9; size: .; J: TRBJ2-5; DNA: TGTGCCAGCAGCTTAGTAGGGGCGGAGACCCAGTACTTC; CDR3: CASSLVGAETQYF
D: TRBD1; V: TRBV5-1; size: .; J: TRBJ1-1; DNA: TGCGCCAGCAGCTTGGAGTTAGGACAGGGGAACACTGAAGCTTTCTTT; CDR3: CASSLELGQGNTEAFF
D: .; V: TRBV28; size: once; J: TRBJ2-3; DNA: TGTGCCAGCATGATAGGGGGGAGGGGTCGTAGCACAGATACGCAGTATTTT; CDR3: CASMIGGRGRSTDTQYF
D: .; V: TRBV2; size: .; J: TRBJ2-7; DNA: TGTGCCAGCACCCAGGGGGGTTACGAGCAGTACTTC; CDR3: CASTQGGYEQYF
D: .; V: TRBV6-1; size: .; J: TRBJ1-2; DNA: TGTGCCACCAGAGCGGAGTCTGGCTATGGCTACACCTTC; CDR3: CATRAESGYGYTF
D: TRBD1; V: TRBV6-1; size: .; J: TRBJ1-1; DNA: TGTGCCATCAGAGACAGGGATGAAACTGAAGCTTTCTTT; CDR3: CAIRDRDETEAFF
D: .; V: TRBV19; size: .; J: TRBJ2-5; DNA: TGTGCCAGTAGTTGGGGGGCCGGGGAGACCCAGTACTTC; CDR3: CASSWGAGETQYF
D: .; V: TRBV28; size: .; J: TRBJ1-2; DNA: TGTGCCAGCTCAGGGAGCGGGGGCTACACCTTC; CDR3: CASSGSGGYTF
D: .; V: TRBV2; size: .; J: TRBJ1-3; DNA: TGTGCCAGCAGTGAAGTGAGTTGGAGGATATATTTT; CDR3: CASSEVSWRIYF
D: .; V: TRBV20-1; size: once; J: TRBJ2-3; DNA: TGCAGTGCTAGAAAATCCACAGATACGCAGTATTTT; CDR3: CSARKSTDTQYF
D: .; V: TRBV24-1; size: few; J: TRBJ1-1; DNA: TGTGCCACCAGTGGGGGTGGTAGACAGCTAGCTGAAGCTTTCTTT; CDR3: CATSGGGRQLAEAFF
D: TRBD2; V: TRBV27; size: once; J: TRBJ2-2; DNA: TGTGCCAGCAGTACCCCTAGCGGGGGGGCGAACACCGGGGAGCTGTTTTTT; CDR3: CASSTPSGGANTGELFF
D: .; V: TRBV27; size: .; J: TRBJ2-3; DNA: TGTGCCAGCAGTTTATCGGATCGTGGGAAAGAGGATACGCAGTATTTT; CDR3: CASSLSDRGKEDTQYF
D: TRBD2; V: TRBV27; size: .; J: TRBJ2-1; DNA: TGTGCCAGCAGGCCAGCGGGGGGGGCGGGGGGTGAGCAGTTCTTC; CDR3: CASRPAGGAGGEQFF
D: .; V: TRBV6-1; size: .; J: TRBJ1-2; DNA: TGTGCCAGCAGTGAAGCCAAGGTGGCAGGGATTAACTATGGCTACACCTTC; CDR3: CASSEAKVAGINYGYTF
D: .; V: TRBV6-1; size: .; J: TRBJ1-6; DNA: TGTGCCAGCAGACCAGGGGATTGGCATTCGCCCCTCCACTTT; CDR3: CASRPGDWHSPLHF
D: .; V: TRBV30; size: .; J: TRBJ1-6; DNA: TGTGCCTGGAGTCGAAGGGAAAATTCACCCCTCCACTTT; CDR3: CAWSRRENSPLHF
D: .; V: TRBV6-1; size: .; J: TRBJ2-1; DNA: TGTGCCAGCCGGACCCCAAGCTCCTACAATGAGCAGTTCTTC; CDR3: CASRTPSSYNEQFF
D: TRBD1; V: TRBV27; size: few; J: TRBJ1-5; DNA: TGTGCCAGCAGTTTAACAACAGGGGGCGTCAGCAATCAGCCCCAGCATTTT; CDR3: CASSLTTGGVSNQPQHF
D: .; V: TRBV7-9; size: .; J: TRBJ1-1; DNA: TGTGCCAGCAGCTTAGCAGTAGGGGGCACTGAAGCTTTCTTT; CDR3: CASSLAVGGTEAFF
D: .; V: TRBV5-4; size: .; J: TRBJ1-2; DNA: TGTGCCAGCAGCTTGCCCGGGCGGGGAGCTAACTATGGCTACACCTTC; CDR3: CASSLPGRGANYGYTF
D: TRBD2; V: TRBV11-2; size: .; J: TRBJ2-7; DNA: TGTGCCAGCAGCTTTGGGCGGGGGGTGTCGTACGAGCAGTACTTC; CDR3: CASSFGRGVSYEQYF